This passage covers 25 T cell receptor beta chains from one sample sequenced in a study of tumor-infiltrating lymphocytes in primary liver carcinoma. A constant-region primer primed TCR beta cDNA synthesis from 400 to 600 ng of total RNA. ARM-PCR, slightly modified, supplied the TCR beta libraries through three nested multiplex PCR rounds. TRBV1-TRBV30 forward primers paired with a C-beta reverse primer were used in the first two PCR rounds, which ran 9 to 10 cycles each. TCRdb used MiXCR to reprocess the multiplex PCR reads, holding one entry per CDR3 protein. The data contain 310,000 or so distinct CDR3 sequences, 50% to 60% of them singletons. Unsorted whole blood supplied the RNA, and germline DNA was extracted too. Specimen: peripheral blood. The receptors here all came from a woman in her twenties or thirties with primary liver carcinoma and hepatitis B virus infection.

V is TRBV14 and J is TRBJ1-2; 12 bases line up with TRBD1. Germline lookup yields CDR1 SGHDN and CDR2 FVKESK. The CDR3 has 15 residues. V lost 3 bases and J lost 8; bases outside the gene matches: 7. The CDR3 sequence is CASSHPGQGAGGYTF. As DNA, the CDR3 is TGTGCCAGCAGCCACCCGGGACAGGGGGCAGGAGGCTACACCTTC. The full variable domain, completed using reference TRBV14 and TRBJ1-2, is EAGVTQFPSHSVIEKGQTVTLRCDPISGHDNLYWYRRVMGKEIKFLLHFVKESKQDESGMPNNRFLAERTGGTYSTLKVQPAELEDSGVYFCASSHPGQGAGGYTFGSGTRLTVV.

Worth noting for this clonotype: A much larger clone sits a single nucleotide away, making a read error possible. V is TRBV4-2 and J is TRBJ2-5; perhaps TRBD2 as D (6 bases). V lost 1 base to trimming and J lost 7 bases, with 13 bases between them. Germline CDR1 LGHNA, CDR2 YNFKEQ. CDR3 length: 14 residues. The CDR3 protein is CASSQGDQGGTQYF. The CDR3 DNA reads TGTGCCAGCAGCCAAGGCGACCAGGGAGGGACCCAGTACTTC.

Points on this clonotype: A read error may account for a junction end that differs from germline. This chain joins TRBV5-8 and TRBJ1-2, with no clear D. The CDR3 has 15 amino acids. CDR1 is SGHTS and CDR2 is YDEGEE in the germline V gene. This chain's CDR3 is CVSILRPFYNYGYTF. The CDR3 bases are TGTGTCAGCATCTTGCGTCCGTTCTATAACTATGGCTACACCTTC.

As DNA, the CDR3 is TGTGCCAGCAGCTTGCCAGGGGGAGGCGAGCAGTACTTC. Its translation is CASSLPGGGEQYF. The chain carries TRBV5-6 and TRBJ2-7, with D possibly being TRBD1 (7 bases). The CDR3 has 13 amino acids. Germline V gene data show CDR1 as SGHDT and CDR2 as YYEEEE. Deletions cut 1 base from V and 6 bases from J, with 11 bases between.

This clonotype was counted once. The germline gene is not matched at one end of the junction; a read error may be the cause. The chain is built from TRBV12-3 or TRBV12-4 and TRBJ2-7; the match to TRBD1 covers 7 bases. The CDR3 is made up of 14 amino acids. CDR3 protein: CVSSLYGNRGEQYF. The CDR3 DNA is TGTGTCAGCAGTTTATACGGAAACAGGGGCGAGCAGTACTTC.

To note about this clonotype: One end of the junction does not line up with germline, which may come from a read error. V and J are TRBV12-5 and TRBJ1-2; D is undetermined. From germline, CDR1 is LGHNT and CDR2 FRNRAP. The CDR3 extends over 12 amino acids. CDR3 DNA: TGTGCTTGTGGAACCTCGGGCCATGGCTACACCTTC. As protein: CACGTSGHGYTF.

This clonotype was detected a few times. A much larger clone sits a single nucleotide away, making a read error possible. The chain recombines TRBV12-3 or TRBV12-4 with TRBJ2-4; perhaps TRBD1 as D (5 bases). The CDR3 is 14 residues long. This CDR3 is CASSLGVAGNIKYF. The CDR3 DNA sequence: TGTGCCAGCAGTTTAGGAGTTGCAGGGAACATTAAGTACTTC.

The chain employs TRBV5-5 and TRBJ2-3; the match to TRBD2 covers 7 bases. Germline loops: CDR1 SGHKS, CDR2 YYEKEE (reference sequence). The CDR3 is 15 amino acids. J was trimmed by 2 bases and V by 4 bases; bases with no gene match: 7. The CDR3 region has the DNA TGTGCCAGCAGCCCGGGGGGTACCCTCACAGATACGCAGTATTTT. Its protein product is CASSPGGTLTDTQYF.

This clonotype was detected a few times. The chain combines TRBV30 with TRBJ1-5; D unresolved. The CDR3 runs to 14 residues. V was cut by 3 bases and J by 4 bases, with 13 bases left in between. CDR1 and CDR2 (germline): GTSNPN, SVGIG (reference sequence). The CDR3: CAWRPRRLNQPQHF. The CDR3 region has the DNA TGTGCCTGGAGGCCCCGGCGTCTAAATCAGCCCCAGCATTTT.

Concerning this clonotype: At one end, the junction sequence differs from germline, possibly due to a read error. The chain combines TRBV11-2 with TRBJ1-2; a possible D gene is TRBD1 (5 bases). The CDR3 runs to 13 residues. CDR1 is SGHAT, CDR2 FQNNGV, per germline. The chain's CDR3 is CASSLGGVRGYIF. In DNA, the CDR3 is TGTGCCAGCAGCTTAGGAGGGGTACGGGGCTACATCTTC.

Regarding this clonotype: This sequence may be a read error, since a much larger clone differs from it by one base. The gene calls are TRBV29-1 and TRBJ1-2; D is unresolved. Trimming pared 5 bases from V and 3 bases from J, leaving 10 bases between. Per germline, CDR1 SQVTM and CDR2 ANQGSEA. The CDR3 runs to 12 residues. CDR3 protein: CSVSCADYGYTF. The CDR3 nucleotides are TGCAGCGTTTCATGCGCTGACTATGGCTACACCTTC.

This clonotype occurred once. This may arise from a read error, as a much more abundant clone is one base away. V and J are TRBV29-1 and TRBJ2-7, with D possibly matching TRBD1 (5 bases). CDR3 length equals 13 residues. Looked up from germline, CDR1 is SQVTM and CDR2 is ANQGSEA. CDR3 residues: CGVGGHQVNEQYF. CDR3 nucleotide sequence: TGCGGCGTTGGCGGACACCAGGTAAACGAGCAGTACTTC.

The table lists this clonotype with a few counts. The genes are TRBV6-2 or TRBV6-3 and TRBJ2-7, with unresolved D. V lost 7 bases and J lost 2, with 6 bases in between. The CDR3 is made up of 11 amino acids. Germline CDR1 MNHEY, CDR2 SVGEGT. CDR3 sequence reads: CASISPYEQYF. In DNA, the CDR3 is TGTGCCAGCATCTCACCCTACGAGCAGTACTTC.

The rearrangement uses TRBV11-2 and TRBJ1-2; TRBD1 is a possible D gene (5 bases). The germline CDR1 and CDR2 sequences are SGHAT and FQNNGV. Trimming cost V 3 bases and J 4 bases, with 15 bases left between them. The CDR3 sequence is 15 residues long. CDR3 coding DNA: TGTGCCAGCAGCTTTGGGGGAACGCGGTTCTATGGCTACACCTTC. It yields the protein CASSFGGTRFYGYTF.

Details on this clonotype: An end of the junction differs from the germline gene, which may be a read error. The chain has TRBV11-3 and TRBJ1-5; D remains ambiguous. This CDR3 comprises 13 residues. The V gene's germline CDR1 is SGHNT and CDR2 YENEEA. CDR3 nucleotide sequence: TGTGTCAGCAGCTTAACCCCGGGTCAGCCCCAGCATTTT. Translation: CVSSLTPGQPQHF.

Worth noting for this clonotype: Without the conserved terminal phenylalanine or tryptophan, this CDR3 likely stems from a read error. Because the CDR3's place on the DNA is in doubt, the DNA is left out and the CDR3 is given as listed by TCRdb. The chain couples TRBV29-1 to TRBJ1-2; the table gives TRBD1 as D, unverified against the DNA. Germline CDR1 SQVTM, CDR2 ANQGSEA. The CDR3 length is 13 residues, termini included. CDR3 amino acids: CSVERGASYGCTL.

V usage is TRBV6-2 or TRBV6-3 and J usage is TRBJ1-2; D unclear. Trimming took off 0 bases at V and 11 bases at J, with 13 bases between the two ends. The germline gives CDR1 MNHEY, CDR2 SVGEGT. The CDR3 extends over 13 amino acids. The CDR3 region has the DNA TGTGCCAGCAGTTACTCGATCACCCAAGGGTACACCTTC. This gives the protein CASSYSITQGYTF.

This chain connects TRBV7-8 to TRBJ2-3; D ambiguous. The length of the CDR3 is 16 residues. Between the trimmed V and J ends, which lost 8 bases and 0 bases, there was a span of 18 bases. The germline gives CDR1 SGHVS, CDR2 FQNEAQ. The DNA of the CDR3 is TGTGCCAGCGGCTCTCTTAAGGATGGGAGCACAGATACGCAGTATTTT. Translation: CASGSLKDGSTDTQYF.

Comment on this clonotype: Given a much more abundant clone one base away, this may be a read error. The chain employs TRBV29-1 and TRBJ2-5; D gene unclear. The CDR3 spans 13 residues. Trimming cost V 3 bases and J 5 bases, with 13 bases left between them. From germline, CDR1 is SQVTM and CDR2 ANQGSEA. Here the CDR3 DNA reads TGCAGCGTTGACGGCCCTGGCGTGGAGACCCAGTACTTC. Amino acid sequence: CSVDGPGVETQYF.

Turning to this clonotype: This CDR3 fails to terminate in the conserved phenylalanine or tryptophan, so it likely reflects a read error. The limits of the CDR3 on the DNA are not certain, so only TCRdb's listed CDR3 is given. This sequence joins TRBV4-3 and TRBJ2-5. The CDR3 has 13 residues if both end residues are counted. The germline gives CDR1 LGHNA, CDR2 YSLEER. CDR3: CASSQERTGIQYL.

V and J are TRBV6-1 and TRBJ2-3; TRBD2 matches 12 bases. Per germline, CDR1 MNHNS and CDR2 SASEGT. The CDR3 totals 18 residues. V dropped 2 bases and J dropped 3; count of bases not matched to a gene: 9. The CDR3 nucleotides are TGTGCCAGCAGTGAACGCCCTAGCGGGAGGGCCGGGACAGATACGCAGTATTTT. Amino acids: CASSERPSGRAGTDTQYF.

For this clonotype: Mismatch with germline at one junction end may stem from a read error. The chain couples TRBV6-1 to TRBJ2-3, with 10 bases fitting TRBD1. The germline V gene encodes CDR1 MNHNS and CDR2 SASEGT. The length of the CDR3 is 14 residues. CDR3 in amino acids: CTSNPGTGEDTQYF. CDR3 sequence (DNA): TGTACCAGCAATCCCGGGACAGGGGAAGATACGCAGTATTTT.

The rearrangement joins TRBV7-9 to TRBJ2-5, with D unclear. The CDR3 extends over 13 amino acids. Trimming left V 3 bases short and J 5 bases short, with 10 bases between. Per germline, CDR1 SEHNR and CDR2 FQNEAQ (reference sequence). The CDR3 region is CASSLGKPETQYF. CDR3 sequence (DNA): TGTGCCAGCAGCTTGGGCAAGCCGGAGACCCAGTACTTC.

This clonotype was observed a few times. This chain uses TRBV2 with TRBJ2-5; D unclear. V was trimmed by 4 bases and J by 14 bases, leaving 11 bases between them. The CDR3 extends over 10 amino acids. The V gene's germline CDR1 is SNHLY and CDR2 FYNNEI. The CDR3 here is CASSGLAAYF. The CDR3 DNA follows: TGTGCCAGCAGTGGGTTGGCCGCTTACTTC.

A remark on this clonotype: One end of the junction does not line up with germline, which may come from a read error. This chain connects TRBV6-6 to TRBJ2-7; D may be TRBD2 (6 bases). Germline V CDR1 and CDR2: MNHNY, SVGAGI (reference sequence). The CDR3 has 13 amino acids. As DNA, the CDR3 is TGTGCCAGTCTTCCCGGGAGCTCCCACGAGCAGTACTTC. Its protein is CASLPGSSHEQYF.